The 19 T cell receptor beta chains below all came from one sample that was sequenced in a study of shared clonotypes between healthy human individuals (dated by TCRdb to 2019 to 2021). Library preparation used the immunoSEQ multiplex PCR assay. The table comes from immuneACCESS by way of TCRdb, which keeps in-frame sequences with V and J called. Part of the clones is missing from these tables; in studies checked, under half for an unresolved V gene and the rest for unknown reasons. The sample includes a few million clones, with roughly nine tenths observed a single time. Roughly 0.15% of the sample belongs to the ten largest clones. The sequencing sample was made of naive CD4+ T cells sorted from blood. This specimen's cell subset or site label, per the study, means: CD45RA+ positively selected. The receptors stem from a man aged 18 to 30 in good health.

The gene calls are TRBV5-1 and TRBJ1-1; 7 bases agree with TRBD1. Germline V gives CDR1 SGHRS, CDR2 YFSETQ. The CDR3 has 14 amino acids. V lost 5 bases and J lost 4; bases outside the gene matches: 8. CDR3 region: CASRRDRAGTEAFF. CDR3 nucleotide sequence: TGCGCCAGCAGAAGAGACAGGGCGGGCACTGAAGCTTTCTTT.

V is TRBV10-3 and J is TRBJ2-2; possibly TRBD2 for D (6 bases). V dropped 2 bases and J dropped 1 base, with 8 bases sitting between them. The CDR3 covers 15 residues. Germline V gene data show CDR1 as ENHRY and CDR2 as SYGVKD. The CDR3 DNA follows: TGTGCCATCAGTGAGGGACTATTGAACACCGGGGAGCTGTTTTTT. Its protein product is CAISEGLLNTGELFF.

J is TRBJ2-1 and V is TRBV5-1, with a tentative D call TRBD2 (7 bases). The CDR3 length is 14 residues. Germline-derived CDR1 and CDR2 are SGHRS and YFSETQ. V dropped 4 bases and J dropped 7 bases, with 15 bases sitting between them. This chain's CDR3 is CASSPGGAGNEQFF. CDR3 DNA sequence: TGCGCCAGCAGCCCTGGGGGGGCCGGAAATGAGCAGTTCTTC. The full variable domain, in which reference TRBV5-1 and TRBJ2-1 provide the parts outside the CDR3, is KAGVTQTPRYLIKTRGQQVTLSCSPISGHRSVSWYQQTPGQGLQFLFEYFSETQRNKGNFPGRFSGRQFSNSRSEMNVSTLELGDSALYLCASSPGGAGNEQFFGPGTRLTVL.

In its sample, this clone was seen once. The genes are TRBV5-1 and TRBJ2-7; 9 nucleotides align to TRBD2. The CDR3 extends over 15 amino acids. V shed 3 bases and J 5 bases; nucleotides not matched to a gene: 9. CDR1 SGHRS and CDR2 YFSETQ come from the germline V gene. The CDR3 sequence is CASSSLAGESHEQYF. The CDR3 bases are TGCGCCAGCAGCTCCTTAGCGGGAGAATCGCACGAGCAGTACTTC.

This chain uses TRBV2 with TRBJ1-1; D not certain. Germline V gives CDR1 SNHLY, CDR2 FYNNEI. The CDR3 is 12 residues long. The V and J ends lost 3 bases and 5 bases respectively, with 7 bases between them. The DNA for the CDR3 is TGTGCCAGCAGTGATATGTGGACTGAAGCTTTCTTT. It specifies CASSDMWTEAFF.

This chain uses TRBV21-1 with TRBJ2-7; TRBD1 reflects the table's D call only, with no check against the DNA. TRBV21-1 is given as a pseudogene. The CDR3 is made up of 15 amino acids. CDR3: CARLPTGNKYYEQYF. CDR3 sequence (DNA): TGTGCCAGACTCCCCACAGGGAACAAATACTACGAGCAGTACTTC.

The rearrangement links TRBV5-1 to TRBJ1-6, with D tentatively TRBD1 (6 bases). Trimming took 0 bases from V and 6 from J, leaving 13 bases between them. The CDR3 is 16 amino acids. CDR1 and CDR2 (germline): SGHRS, YFSETQ. The CDR3 DNA sequence: TGCGCCAGCAGCTTGGCCCGGACAGCAGCTAATTCACCCCTCCACTTT. This sequence encodes CASSLARTAANSPLHF.

This clone occurred once. This sequence joins TRBV19 and TRBJ1-4; D not resolved. From germline, CDR1 is LNHDA and CDR2 SQIVND (reference sequence). The CDR3 runs to 14 residues. Trimming shortened V by 4 bases and J by 7 bases, and 13 bases separated the two germline ends. This CDR3 reads CASSRGLLAEKLFF. CDR3 coding DNA: TGTGCCAGTAGTAGAGGGCTGTTGGCTGAAAAACTGTTTTTT.

The CDR3 loop is CASSLGPDRVNTEAFF. As DNA, the CDR3 is TGTGCCAGCAGCTTGGGTCCCGACAGAGTGAACACTGAAGCTTTCTTT. The chain joins TRBV5-4 to TRBJ1-1; a weak D match, TRBD1 (5 bases). The CDR3 is made up of 16 amino acids. V lost 0 bases and J 0 bases, leaving 12 bases between the germline ends. The germline CDR1 and CDR2 sequences are SGHNT and YYREEE (reference sequence). Drawing the rest from reference TRBV5-4 and TRBJ1-1, the complete variable domain is ETGVTQSPTHLIKTRGQQVTLRCSSQSGHNTVSWYQQALGQGPQFIFQYYREEENGRGNFPPRFSGLQFPNYSSELNVNALELDDSALYLCASSLGPDRVNTEAFFGQGTRLTVV.

V is TRBV10-3 and J is TRBJ1-1; D unresolved. CDR1 is ENHRY and CDR2 is SYGVKD in the germline V gene. This CDR3 is built from 13 residues. Trimming cost V 10 bases and J 2 bases, with 14 bases left between them. CDR3 region: CATIPGTNTEAFF. CDR3 sequence (DNA): TGTGCCACAATACCGGGAACTAACACTGAAGCTTTCTTT.

This chain connects TRBV10-1 to TRBJ2-7, with 11 bases that match TRBD1. Trimming took 5 bases from V and 6 from J; bases not matched to a gene: 3. The V gene's germline CDR1 is WNHNN and CDR2 SYGVQD (reference sequence). This CDR3 comprises 13 residues. The CDR3 coding sequence is TGCGCCAGCAGTCCGGGACAGGGGGGCGAGCAGTACTTC. Protein: CASSPGQGGEQYF.

Of note for this clone: Other DNA variants within this sample encode the same CDR3. V is TRBV19 and J is TRBJ1-2; a weak D match, TRBD1 (6 bases). Trimming took off 7 bases at V and 6 bases at J, with 21 bases between the two ends. The CDR3 has 15 amino acids. Germline assignment: CDR1 LNHDA and CDR2 SQIVND (reference sequence). DNA for the CDR3: TGTGCCAGTACCTCCGGGGGGCCACGGATCCATGGCTACACCTTC. This sequence encodes CASTSGGPRIHGYTF.

The rearrangement joins TRBV18 to TRBJ1-4; D not certain. This CDR3 spans 13 amino acids. The ends were cut back, 7 bases at V and 3 bases at J, with 9 bases in the middle. Germline loops: CDR1 KGHSH, CDR2 LQKENI. The CDR3 sequence is CASCLGANEKLFF. In DNA, the CDR3 is TGTGCCAGCTGTCTTGGAGCTAATGAAAAACTGTTTTTT.

The chain carries TRBV19 and TRBJ1-2; TRBD1 matches at 11 bases. This CDR3 contains 15 residues. CDR1 and CDR2 from the germline V gene are LNHDA and SQIVND (reference sequence). Trimming took 5 bases from V and 4 from J; bases not matched to a gene: 6. The CDR3 region has the DNA TGTGCCAGTAGTGTGGGACAGGGGGGCTCCTATGGCTACACCTTC. It codes for CASSVGQGGSYGYTF. Combining the CDR3 with reference TRBV19 and TRBJ1-2 gives the whole variable domain DGGITQSPKYLFRKEGQNVTLSCEQNLNHDAMYWYRQDPGQGLRLIYYSQIVNDFQKGDIAEGYSVSREKKESFPLTVTSAQKNPTAFYLCASSVGQGGSYGYTFGSGTRLTVV.

In the case of this clone: This sample also contains other DNA sequences that code for the same CDR3. For the CDR3, the DNA is TGTGCCAGCAGTTTGGCGGGGGTCGATACGCAGTATTTT. Protein product: CASSLAGVDTQYF. This chain connects TRBV28 to TRBJ2-3; 7 nucleotides align to TRBD2. CDR3 length equals 13 residues. Losses at the gene ends were 3 bases for V and 6 bases for J; bases not matched to a gene: 3. CDR1 MDHEN and CDR2 SYDVKM come from the germline V gene.

The chain is built from TRBV13 and TRBJ2-2; 9 bases line up with TRBD1. There are 16 residues in the CDR3. Unmatched junction bases numbered 8, after V lost 5 bases and J lost 4 bases. The germline V gene has CDR1 PRHDT and CDR2 FYEKMQ (reference sequence). Here the CDR3 DNA reads TGTGCCAGCAGCACAAGGACAGGGGTCGGCACCGGGGAGCTGTTTTTT. This translates into CASSTRTGVGTGELFF.

This sequence joins TRBV7-2 and TRBJ2-3, with 9 bases aligning to TRBD2. The germline CDR1 and CDR2 sequences are SGHTA and FQGNSA. This CDR3 is 15 amino acids long. J was trimmed by 4 bases and V by 2 bases; bases with no gene match: 4. CDR3 DNA: TGTGCCAGCAGCTTACCTAGCGGGAACGCAGATACGCAGTATTTT. Translation: CASSLPSGNADTQYF.

The rearrangement uses TRBV19 and TRBJ1-5, with TRBD1 matching 8 bases. Germline values: CDR1 LNHDA, CDR2 SQIVND (reference sequence). This CDR3 contains 15 residues. V dropped 1 base and J dropped 10; count of bases not matched to a gene: 9. CDR3 protein: CASSIGDRGGRPQHF. For the CDR3, the DNA is TGTGCCAGTAGTATAGGCGACAGGGGAGGACGCCCCCAGCATTTT.

This clone was counted once. V usage is TRBV2 and J usage is TRBJ2-3; 7 positions match TRBD2. Germline CDR1 and CDR2: SNHLY and FYNNEI. J was trimmed by 2 bases and V by 9 bases; bases with no gene match: 8. The CDR3 loop spans 14 amino acids. CDR3 sequence reads: CASNRDYFTDTQYF. In DNA form, the CDR3 reads TGTGCCAGTAACCGGGACTACTTCACAGATACGCAGTATTTT. The full variable domain, with the rest looked up from reference TRBV2 and TRBJ2-3, is EPEVTQTPSHQVTQMGQEVILRCVPISNHLYFYWYRQILGQKVEFLVSFYNNEISEKSEIFDDQFSVERPDGSNFTLKIRSTKLEDSAMYFCASNRDYFTDTQYFGPGTRLTVL.